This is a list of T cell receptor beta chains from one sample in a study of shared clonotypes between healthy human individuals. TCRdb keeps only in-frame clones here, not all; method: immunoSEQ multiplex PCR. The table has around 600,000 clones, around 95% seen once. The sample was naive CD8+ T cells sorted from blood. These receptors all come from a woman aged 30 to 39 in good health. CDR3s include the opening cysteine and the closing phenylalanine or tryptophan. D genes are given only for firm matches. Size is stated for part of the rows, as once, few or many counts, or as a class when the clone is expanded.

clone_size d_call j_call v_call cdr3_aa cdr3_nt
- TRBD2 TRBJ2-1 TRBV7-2 CASSLRFQRELDNEQFF TGTGCCAGCAGCTTACGGTTCCAGCGGGAGTTGGACAATGAGCAGTTCTTC
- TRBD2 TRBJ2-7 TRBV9 CASSVVAGALYEQYF TGTGCCAGCAGCGTAGTAGCGGGAGCCCTCTACGAGCAGTACTTC
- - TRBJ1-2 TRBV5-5 CASSNDSPYGYTF TGTGCCAGCAGCAACGACAGCCCTTACGGCTACACCTTC
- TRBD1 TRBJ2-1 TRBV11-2 CASRQGSNEQFF TGTGCCAGCAGACAGGGGAGCAATGAGCAGTTCTTC
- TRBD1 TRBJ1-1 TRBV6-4 CASSDPYGGQGRIGMNTEAFF TGTGCCAGCAGTGACCCATATGGAGGACAGGGAAGAATAGGTATGAACACTGAAGCTTTCTTT
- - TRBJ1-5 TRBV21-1 CASSNWQGCILLYQPQHF TGTGCCAGCAGCAATTGGCAGGGTTGTATCCTCTTATATCAGCCCCAGCATTTT
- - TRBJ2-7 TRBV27 CASGTGHEQYF TGTGCCAGCGGAACAGGGCACGAGCAGTACTTC
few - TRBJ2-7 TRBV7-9 CASSFSYEQYF TGTGCCAGCAGCTTCTCCTACGAGCAGTACTTC
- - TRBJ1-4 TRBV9 CASSAGTDEKLFF TGTGCCAGCAGCGCCGGGACGGACGAAAAACTGTTTTTT
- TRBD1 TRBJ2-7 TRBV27 CASSPSGTDSYEQYF TGTGCCAGCAGTCCCTCCGGGACAGACTCCTACGAGCAGTACTTC
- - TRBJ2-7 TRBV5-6 CASSLGQSWEQYF TGTGCCAGCAGCTTGGGGCAGTCTTGGGAGCAGTACTTC
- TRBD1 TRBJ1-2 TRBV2 CAGLGTDSSYTF TGTGCCGGCCTGGGGACAGACAGCAGCTACACCTTC
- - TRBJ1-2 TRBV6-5 CASSLGQSGGYTF TGTGCCAGCAGCCTCGGACAGAGTGGAGGCTACACCTTC
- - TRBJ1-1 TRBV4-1 CASSQEIRGYTEAFF TGCGCCAGCAGCCAAGAAATTAGGGGGTACACTGAAGCTTTCTTT
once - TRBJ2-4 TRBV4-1 CASSQSRESIQYF TGCGCCAGCAGCCAGTCCAGGGAAAGCATTCAGTACTTC
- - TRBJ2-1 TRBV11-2 CASSPGLRSEQFF TGTGCCAGCAGTCCCGGCCTGAGGAGCGAGCAGTTCTTC
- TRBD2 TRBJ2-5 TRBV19 CASSSGLAAYQETQYF TGTGCCAGTAGTTCAGGACTAGCGGCGTACCAAGAGACCCAGTACTTC
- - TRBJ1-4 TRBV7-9 CASSFGLREPNEKLFF TGTGCCAGCAGCTTCGGACTCCGGGAGCCCAATGAAAAACTGTTTTTT
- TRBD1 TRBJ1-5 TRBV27 CASSLTGGLSNQPQHF TGTGCCAGCTCCCTCACAGGGGGCTTAAGCAATCAGCCCCAGCATTTT
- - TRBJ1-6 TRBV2 CASRRTDYNSPLHF TGTGCCAGCAGGAGGACGGACTATAATTCACCCCTCCACTTT
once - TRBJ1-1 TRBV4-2 CASSQDMTGLGTEAFF TGTGCCAGCAGCCAAGACATGACAGGACTCGGGACTGAAGCTTTCTTT
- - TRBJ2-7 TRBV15 CATSTGRSSYEQYF TGTGCCACCAGCACCGGACGGAGCTCCTACGAGCAGTACTTC
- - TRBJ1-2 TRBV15 CATSRDKTGDYGYTF TGTGCCACCAGCAGAGATAAGACGGGGGACTATGGCTACACCTTC
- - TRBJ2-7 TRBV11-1 CASRPTGTYEQYF TGTGCCAGCAGGCCAACAGGGACCTACGAGCAGTACTTC
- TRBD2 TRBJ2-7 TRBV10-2 CASSFGRYEQYF TGCGCCAGCAGCTTCGGGAGGTACGAGCAGTACTTC
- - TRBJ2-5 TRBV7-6 CASSSGPGETQYF TGTGCCAGCAGCTCGGGTCCTGGGGAGACCCAGTACTTC